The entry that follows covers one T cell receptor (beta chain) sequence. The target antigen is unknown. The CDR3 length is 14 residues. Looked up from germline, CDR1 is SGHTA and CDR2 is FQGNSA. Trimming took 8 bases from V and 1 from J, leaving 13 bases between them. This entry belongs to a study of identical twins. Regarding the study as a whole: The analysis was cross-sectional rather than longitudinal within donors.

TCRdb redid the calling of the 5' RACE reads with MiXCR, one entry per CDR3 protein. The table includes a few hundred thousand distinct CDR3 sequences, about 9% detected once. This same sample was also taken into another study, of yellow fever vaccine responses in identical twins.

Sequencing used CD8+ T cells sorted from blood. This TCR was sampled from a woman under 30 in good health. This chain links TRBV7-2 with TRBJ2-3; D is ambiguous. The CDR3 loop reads CASELWAGTDTQYF. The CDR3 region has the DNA TGTGCCAGCGAACTGTGGGCTGGCACAGATACGCAGTATTTT.